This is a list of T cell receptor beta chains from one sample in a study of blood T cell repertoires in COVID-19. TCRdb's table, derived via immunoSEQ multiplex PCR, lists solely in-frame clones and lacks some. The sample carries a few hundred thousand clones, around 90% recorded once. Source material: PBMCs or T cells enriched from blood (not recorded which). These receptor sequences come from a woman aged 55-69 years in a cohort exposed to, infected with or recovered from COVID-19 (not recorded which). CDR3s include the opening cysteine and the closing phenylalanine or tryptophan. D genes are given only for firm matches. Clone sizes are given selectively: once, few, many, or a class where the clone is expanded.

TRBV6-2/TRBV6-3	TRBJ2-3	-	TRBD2	TGTGCCAGCAGGTACGGACTAGCGGGAGATACGCAGTATTTT	CASRYGLAGDTQYF
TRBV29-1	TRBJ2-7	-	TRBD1	TGCAGCGCCAACGGACAGGGTTACGAGCAGTACTTC	CSANGQGYEQYF
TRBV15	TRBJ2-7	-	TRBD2	TGTGCCACCTCCCGCGCGGGGGGCGAGCAGTACTTC	CATSRAGGEQYF
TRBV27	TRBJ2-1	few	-	TGTGCCAGCAGTTCGCCTCTAGGTTCGTCTAACAATGAGCAGTTCTTC	CASSSPLGSSNNEQFF
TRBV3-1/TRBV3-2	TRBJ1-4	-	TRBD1	TGTGCCAGCAGCCAAGCCGGACAGGGTGTTGGTAAAAAACTGTTTTTT	CASSQAGQGVGKKLFF
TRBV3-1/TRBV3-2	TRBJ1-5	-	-	TGTGCCAGCAGCCAGGGGAGGGTTGATCAGCCCCAGCATTTT	CASSQGRVDQPQHF
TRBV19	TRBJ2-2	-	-	TGTGCCAGTAGATACGCGACAGTCCCCGGGGAGCTGTTTTTT	CASRYATVPGELFF
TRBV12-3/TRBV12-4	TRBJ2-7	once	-	TGTGCCAGCAGAATCAGCTACGAGCAGTACTTC	CASRISYEQYF
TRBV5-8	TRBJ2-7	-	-	TGTGCCAGCAGTTCCTGGGGGGCCTACGAGCAGTACTTC	CASSSWGAYEQYF
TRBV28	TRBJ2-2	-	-	TGTGCCAGCATCGGCGACTCCACGAACACCGGGGAGCTGTTTTTT	CASIGDSTNTGELFF
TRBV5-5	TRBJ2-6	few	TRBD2	TGTGCCAGCAGCTTGGACCGATCTCTAGCGGGCCGCTCTGGGGCCAACGTCCTGACTTTC	CASSLDRSLAGRSGANVLTF
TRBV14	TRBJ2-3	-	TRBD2	TGTGCCAGCAGCCAAGACCAAGGGACTAGCGGGAGGGCTTCCCCAGATACGCAGTATTTT	CASSQDQGTSGRASPDTQYF
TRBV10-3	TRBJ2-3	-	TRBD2	TGTGCCATCAGGGGGTCCGGGACTAGCGGATCTTCTAGCACAGATACGCAGTATTTT	CAIRGSGTSGSSSTDTQYF
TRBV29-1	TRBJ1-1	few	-	TGCAGCGTTGAAGTCACATACACTGAAGCTTTCTTT	CSVEVTYTEAFF
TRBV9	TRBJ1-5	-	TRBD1	TGTGCCAGCAGCGCGGGAACTACGACAGGGGGCAATCAGCCCCAGCATTTT	CASSAGTTTGGNQPQHF
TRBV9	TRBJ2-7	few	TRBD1	TGTGCCAGCAGCCCCGGAGACAGGGTATACGAGCAGTACTTC	CASSPGDRVYEQYF
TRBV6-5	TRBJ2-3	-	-	TGTGCCAGCAGTTACTCCCCGGGGGGCACAGATACGCAGTATTTT	CASSYSPGGTDTQYF
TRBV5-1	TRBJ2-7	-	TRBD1	TGCGCCAGCAGCTTGGGTGACAGGGGGGGACCCAAGCAGTACTTC	CASSLGDRGGPKQYF
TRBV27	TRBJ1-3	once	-	TGTGCCAGCAGCCTCAGGGGCGCTGGAAACACCATATATTTT	CASSLRGAGNTIYF
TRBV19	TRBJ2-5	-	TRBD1	TGTGCCAGTAGTATAGGCCCAGGGGGCAAGATCGAGACCCAGTACTTC	CASSIGPGGKIETQYF
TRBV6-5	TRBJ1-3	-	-	TGTGCCAGCAGTACAACCTCTGGAAACACCATATATTTT	CASSTTSGNTIYF
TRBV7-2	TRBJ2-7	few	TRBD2	TGTGCCAGCAGCTTAGTAGCTAGCGGGAGCCGATCTTCCTCCTACGAGCAGTACTTC	CASSLVASGSRSSSYEQYF
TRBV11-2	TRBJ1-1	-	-	TGTGCCAGCAGCAGGGGGTGGGGCACTGAAGCTTTCTTT	CASSRGWGTEAFF
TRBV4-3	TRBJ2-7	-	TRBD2	TGCGCCAGCAGCCAAGATACCCAGACTAGCGGGGGGGCCTGGGAGCAGTACTTC	CASSQDTQTSGGAWEQYF
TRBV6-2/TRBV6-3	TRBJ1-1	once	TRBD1	TGTGCCAGCAGTCTGGGGGGACAGGGAACTGAAGCTTTCTTT	CASSLGGQGTEAFF
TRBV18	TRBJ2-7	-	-	TGTGCCAGCTCACCACCGGCAGGGTTAGAGCAGTACTTC	CASSPPAGLEQYF
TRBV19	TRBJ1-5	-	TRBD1	TGTGCCAGTAGTACCCCTGGACAGGGGGGAAGGGGCAATCAGCCCCAGCATTTT	CASSTPGQGGRGNQPQHF
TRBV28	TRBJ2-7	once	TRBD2	TGTGCCAGCAGTTTTGTGGGGAAGATCACCGGACGGTCTAGCGGGAGTCTCTACGAGCAGTACTTC	CASSFVGKITGRSSGSLYEQYF